This is a list of T cell receptor beta chains from one sample in a study of Graves' ophthalmopathy and Graves' hyperthyroidism. TCRdb redid the calling of the multiplex PCR reads with MiXCR, one entry per CDR3 protein. The table has some 360,000 distinct CDR3 sequences, 15% to 20% seen once. The sequencing input was peripheral blood. The receptors were sampled from an adult woman with stable Graves' hyperthyroidism. The CDR3 runs from the conserved cysteine through the conserved F or W. A D gene is named only where the DNA matches it firmly. The size of a clone is reported for some rows only, either as once, few or many, or as a class for expanded clones.

TGTGCCAGCAGCCACTTCACAGGGGAAGCTTTCTTT	CASSHFTGEAFF	12	many	TRBJ1-1	-	TRBV3-1
TGCAGCGTTGAAGATCAGGGTGGAGGTGAAGCTTTCTTT	CSVEDQGGGEAFF	13	many	TRBJ1-1	-	TRBV29-1
TGTGCCAGCAGCTTAGTGTCCCGGGGGGCAAACATTCAGTACTTC	CASSLVSRGANIQYF	15	many	TRBJ2-4	-	TRBV7-2
TGCGCCAGCAGCCAAGACGGGAGGAAAGCTTACGAGCAGTACTTC	CASSQDGRKAYEQYF	15	few	TRBJ2-7	TRBD2	TRBV4-3
TGCGCCAGCAGCCAAAGGGGAGGGCCGGGCGAGCAGTACTTC	CASSQRGGPGEQYF	14	-	TRBJ2-7	TRBD2	TRBV4-1
TGTGCCAGCAGTAAGACAGGGTTTAAGGGCGAGCAGTACTTC	CASSKTGFKGEQYF	14	many	TRBJ2-7	TRBD1	TRBV2
TGTGCCAGCAGTTTAATTAAGGGGAACAACCACGGAAACACCATATATTTT	CASSLIKGNNHGNTIYF	17	many	TRBJ1-3	-	TRBV28
TGCAGTTCCCACGGGCAGGGGGTAAAGACCCAGTACTTC	CSSHGQGVKTQYF	13	-	TRBJ2-5	TRBD1	TRBV20-1
TGCGCCAGCCGAAAGGGGCCCGGGGGAGCGACGGAGACCCAGTACTTC	CASRKGPGGATETQYF	16	many	TRBJ2-5	-	TRBV5-1
TGTGCCAGCAGCAGAGTTGGGGGCGGGGAGACCCGGTACTTC	CASSRVGGGETRYF	14	-	TRBJ2-5	-	TRBV15
TGCAGCGTTGAAGATCGAGGGGAGGTGGAGACCCAGTACTTC	CSVEDRGEVETQYF	14	many	TRBJ2-5	-	TRBV29-1
TGTGCCAGTAGATGGGGGACGGCGAATAGCAATCAGCCCCAGCATTTT	CASRWGTANSNQPQHF	16	many	TRBJ1-5	-	TRBV19
TGTGCCAGCAGCCTAGACAGGGATCCCTACGAGCAGTACTTC	CASSLDRDPYEQYF	14	many	TRBJ2-7	TRBD1	TRBV11-2
TGTGCCAGCAGTCCAGGACTAGCGGGAGTAGGACTAGCCAAAAACATTAAGTACTTC	CASSPGLAGVGLAKNIKYF	19	few	TRBJ2-4	TRBD2	TRBV28
TGTGCCAGCAGCCCGACAGACGGCTATGGCTACACCTTC	CASSPTDGYGYTF	13	many	TRBJ1-2	-	TRBV28
TGTGCCAGCAGTTACTCGATATCGGGGACTGGGACTGAAGCTTTCTTT	CASSYSISGTGTEAFF	16	many	TRBJ1-1	-	TRBV6-5
TGTGCCAGCAGTCAACCGGCAGGGGGGACCTACGAGCAGTACTTC	CASSQPAGGTYEQYF	15	many	TRBJ2-7	-	TRBV12-3/TRBV12-4
TGCGCCAGCAGCTTCGGCGGGAGGGCCAACGAGCAGTACTTC	CASSFGGRANEQYF	14	many	TRBJ2-7	TRBD2	TRBV5-1
TGTGCCAGCAGCCCCGACACGGCCGGGAGGCAGCCCCAGCATTTT	CASSPDTAGRQPQHF	15	many	TRBJ1-5	-	TRBV6-1
TGTGCCAGCAGTAGCTCCGGGACAGGGGGAAGCGAGCAGTACTTC	CASSSSGTGGSEQYF	15	many	TRBJ2-7	TRBD1	TRBV6-1
TGTGCCAGCAGCCAAACCCAGGGCCCTAACTATGGCTACACCTTC	CASSQTQGPNYGYTF	15	many	TRBJ1-2	-	TRBV4-2
TGTGCCAGCAGCTTAGTGGACATCACCTCCTACGAGCAGTACTTC	CASSLVDITSYEQYF	15	many	TRBJ2-7	-	TRBV11-2
TGTGCTAGTGGTTTGGAGGAGGGCAGGCAGTACTTC	CASGLEEGRQYF	12	few	TRBJ2-7	-	TRBV12-5
TGTGCCAGCAGCTCCTCGGACAGGGATGGCTATGGCTACACCTTC	CASSSSDRDGYGYTF	15	many	TRBJ1-2	TRBD1	TRBV7-8
TGCGCCAGCAGCTTGGCCTTGAGGACAGGGCCCACGGAGACCCAGTACTTC	CASSLALRTGPTETQYF	17	many	TRBJ2-5	TRBD1	TRBV5-1
TGTGCCAGCAGTAACCTAGGGACTAACTATGGCTACACCTTC	CASSNLGTNYGYTF	14	many	TRBJ1-2	-	TRBV28
TGTGCCAGCAGACCCCCGGGACAGGACTCCTACGAGCAGTACTTC	CASRPPGQDSYEQYF	15	-	TRBJ2-7	TRBD1	TRBV6-1
TGTGCCAGCAGTACCTTGACAGGGGATGGCTACACCTTC	CASSTLTGDGYTF	13	many	TRBJ1-2	TRBD1	TRBV27
TGTGCCTGGACTGGACAGGACACCGGGGAGCTGTTTTTT	CAWTGQDTGELFF	13	many	TRBJ2-2	TRBD1	TRBV30
TGTGCCAGCAGCCCCCATGGGTCCTCCGGAGGAGGCTACACCTTC	CASSPHGSSGGGYTF	15	-	TRBJ1-2	-	TRBV12-3/TRBV12-4
TGTGCCAGTCCTAAGGGGGCTAGAGCCGGGGAGCTGTTTTTT	CASPKGARAGELFF	14	-	TRBJ2-2	TRBD1	TRBV19
TGTGCCAGCAGCGCTAGACTAGCGGGAGGGCCGGGAGATACGCAGTATTTT	CASSARLAGGPGDTQYF	17	few	TRBJ2-3	TRBD2	TRBV9
TGTGCCAGCAGAACAGGACAGGGCTATCCGACCGGGGAGCTGTTTTTT	CASRTGQGYPTGELFF	16	-	TRBJ2-2	TRBD1	TRBV5-5